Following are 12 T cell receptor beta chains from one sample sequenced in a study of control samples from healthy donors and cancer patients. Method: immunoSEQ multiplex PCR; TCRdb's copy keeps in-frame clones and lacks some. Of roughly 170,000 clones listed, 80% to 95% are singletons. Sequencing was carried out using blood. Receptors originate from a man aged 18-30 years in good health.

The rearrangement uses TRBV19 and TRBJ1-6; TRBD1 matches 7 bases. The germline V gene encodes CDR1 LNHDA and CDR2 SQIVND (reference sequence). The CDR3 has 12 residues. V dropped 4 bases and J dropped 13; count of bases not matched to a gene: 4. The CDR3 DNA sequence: TGTGCCAGTAGTAACAGGGGTTTTCCCCTCCACTTT. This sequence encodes CASSNRGFPLHF.

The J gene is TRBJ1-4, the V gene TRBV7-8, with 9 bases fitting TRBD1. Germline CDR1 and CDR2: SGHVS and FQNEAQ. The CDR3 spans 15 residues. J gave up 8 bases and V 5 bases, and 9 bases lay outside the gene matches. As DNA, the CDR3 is TGTGCCAGCAGCCTTCAGACAGGGGGAGGAGAAAAACTGTTTTTT. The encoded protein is CASSLQTGGGEKLFF.

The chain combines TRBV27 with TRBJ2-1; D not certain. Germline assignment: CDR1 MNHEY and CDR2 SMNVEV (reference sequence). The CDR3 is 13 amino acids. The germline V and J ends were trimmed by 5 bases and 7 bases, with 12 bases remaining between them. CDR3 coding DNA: TGTGCCAGCAGTCCCCAACTTACTAATGAGCAGTTCTTC. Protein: CASSPQLTNEQFF.

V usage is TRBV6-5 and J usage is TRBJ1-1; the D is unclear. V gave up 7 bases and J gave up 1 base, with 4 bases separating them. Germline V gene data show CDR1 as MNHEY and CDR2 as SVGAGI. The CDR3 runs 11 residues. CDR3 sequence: CASTRNTEAFF. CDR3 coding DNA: TGTGCCAGCACGCGGAACACTGAAGCTTTCTTT.

Here the CDR3 DNA reads TGTGCCAGCAGCGGGGCGACCTATAATTCACCCCTCCACTTT. Its translation is CASSGATYNSPLHF. The V call is TRBV6-5, the J call TRBJ1-6, with a tentative D call TRBD1 (5 bases). The ends were cut back, 6 bases at V and 2 bases at J, with 8 bases in the middle. Germline-derived CDR1 and CDR2 are MNHEY and SVGAGI. The length of the CDR3 is 14 residues.

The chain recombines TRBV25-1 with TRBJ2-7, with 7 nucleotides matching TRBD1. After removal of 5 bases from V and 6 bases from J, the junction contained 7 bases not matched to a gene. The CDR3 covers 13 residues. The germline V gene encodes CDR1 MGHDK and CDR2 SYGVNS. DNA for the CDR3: TGTGCCAGCAGTCGAGGGGGCGAAGGCGAGCAGTACTTC. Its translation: CASSRGGEGEQYF.

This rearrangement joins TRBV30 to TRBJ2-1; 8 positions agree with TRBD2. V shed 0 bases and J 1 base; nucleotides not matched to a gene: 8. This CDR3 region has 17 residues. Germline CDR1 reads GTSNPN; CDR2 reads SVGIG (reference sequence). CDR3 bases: TGTGCCTGGAGTGTACTAGTAGCGGGGAGGTCCTACAATGAGCAGTTCTTC. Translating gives CAWSVLVAGRSYNEQFF.

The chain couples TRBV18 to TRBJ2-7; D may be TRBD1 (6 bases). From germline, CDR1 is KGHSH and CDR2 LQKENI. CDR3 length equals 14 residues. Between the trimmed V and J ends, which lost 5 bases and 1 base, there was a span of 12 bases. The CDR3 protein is CASSSSRGSYEQYF. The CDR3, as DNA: TGTGCCAGCTCATCTTCCAGGGGTTCCTACGAGCAGTACTTC.

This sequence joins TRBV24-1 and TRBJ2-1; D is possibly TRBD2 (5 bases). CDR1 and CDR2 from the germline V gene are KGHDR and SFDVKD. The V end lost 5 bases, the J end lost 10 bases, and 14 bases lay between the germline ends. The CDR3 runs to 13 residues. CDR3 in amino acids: CATSGAVSEEQFF. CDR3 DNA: TGTGCCACCAGTGGGGCAGTTAGCGAAGAGCAGTTCTTC.

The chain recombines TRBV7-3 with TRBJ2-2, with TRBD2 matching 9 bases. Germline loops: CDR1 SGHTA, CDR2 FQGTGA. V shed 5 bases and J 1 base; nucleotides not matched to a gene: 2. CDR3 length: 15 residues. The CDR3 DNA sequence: TGTGCCAGCAGCCCGACTAGCGGGAACACCGGGGAGCTGTTTTTT. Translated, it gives CASSPTSGNTGELFF.

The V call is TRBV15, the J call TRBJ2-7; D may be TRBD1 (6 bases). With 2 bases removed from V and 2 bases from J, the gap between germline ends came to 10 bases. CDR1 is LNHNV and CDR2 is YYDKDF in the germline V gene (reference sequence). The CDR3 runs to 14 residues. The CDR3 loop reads CATSRIRGPYEQYF. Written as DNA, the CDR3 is TGTGCCACCAGCAGAATCAGGGGACCCTACGAGCAGTACTTC.

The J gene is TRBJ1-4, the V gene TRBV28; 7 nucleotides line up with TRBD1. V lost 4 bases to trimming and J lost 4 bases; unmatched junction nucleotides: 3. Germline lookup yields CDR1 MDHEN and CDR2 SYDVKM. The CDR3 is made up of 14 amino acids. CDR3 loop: CASSWGTVNEKLFF. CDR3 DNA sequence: TGTGCCAGCAGTTGGGGGACAGTTAATGAAAAACTGTTTTTT.